This T cell receptor (beta chain) was profiled in a study of OX40 agonist ivuxolimab in advanced cancers. Assay: immunoSEQ multiplex PCR; the TCRdb copy retains only in-frame clones and omits some. The sample lists about 130,000 clones, roughly 90% occurring once. Blood specimens came from baseline, cycle 4 day 1, and cycle 7 day 1. Study-level results: Antigen specificity of clonally expanded peripheral T cells was not established.

The CDR3 length is 16 residues. V shed 4 bases and J shed 6 bases, with 22 bases lying between them. The V gene's germline CDR1 is SGHRS and CDR2 YFSETQ. This clone has a single count. The antigen remains undetermined. Sequences were derived from CD4+ or CD8+ T cells sorted from blood, sampled in a trial of the OX40 agonist ivuxolimab. The sequence came from an adult with an advanced solid tumor such as melanoma, head and neck, liver or kidney cancer. The chain has TRBV5-1 and TRBJ1-2, with D maybe TRBD1 (5 bases). CDR3 bases: TGCGCCAGCAGCCCCCTGGGGGGAGGGGAAGTCAATGGCTACACCTTC. Its translation is CASSPLGGGEVNGYTF.